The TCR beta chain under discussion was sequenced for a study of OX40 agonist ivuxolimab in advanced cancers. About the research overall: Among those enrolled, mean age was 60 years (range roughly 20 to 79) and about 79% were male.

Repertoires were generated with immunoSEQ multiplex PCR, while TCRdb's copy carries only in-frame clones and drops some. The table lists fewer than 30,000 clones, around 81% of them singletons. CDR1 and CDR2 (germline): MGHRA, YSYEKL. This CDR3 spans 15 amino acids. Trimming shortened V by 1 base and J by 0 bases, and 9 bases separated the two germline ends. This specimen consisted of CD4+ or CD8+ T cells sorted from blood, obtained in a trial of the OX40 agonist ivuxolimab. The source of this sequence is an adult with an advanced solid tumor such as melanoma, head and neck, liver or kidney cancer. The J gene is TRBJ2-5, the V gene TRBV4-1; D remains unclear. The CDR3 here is CASSQVGRDQETQYF. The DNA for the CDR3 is TGCGCCAGCAGCCAAGTAGGTCGAGACCAAGAGACCCAGTACTTC.